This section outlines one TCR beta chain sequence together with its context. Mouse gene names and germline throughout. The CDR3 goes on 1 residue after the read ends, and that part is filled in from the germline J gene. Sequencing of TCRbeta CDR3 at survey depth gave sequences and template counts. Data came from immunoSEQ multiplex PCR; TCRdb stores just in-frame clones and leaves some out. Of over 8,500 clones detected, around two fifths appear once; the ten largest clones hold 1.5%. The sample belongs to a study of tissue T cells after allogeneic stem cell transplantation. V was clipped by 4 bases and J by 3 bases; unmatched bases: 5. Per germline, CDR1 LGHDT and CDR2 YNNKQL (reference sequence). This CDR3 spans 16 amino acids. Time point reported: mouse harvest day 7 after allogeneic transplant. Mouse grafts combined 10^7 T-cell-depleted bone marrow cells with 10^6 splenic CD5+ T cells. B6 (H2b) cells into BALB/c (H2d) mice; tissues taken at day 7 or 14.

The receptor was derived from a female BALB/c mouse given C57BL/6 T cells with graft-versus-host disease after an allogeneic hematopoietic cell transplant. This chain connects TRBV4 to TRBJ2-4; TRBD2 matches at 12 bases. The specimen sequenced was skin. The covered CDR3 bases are TGTGCCAGCAGCTTGGGACTGGGGGGCCGGCAAAACACCTTGTAC. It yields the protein CASSLGLGGRQNTLY. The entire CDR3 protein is CASSLGLGGRQNTLYF.